This T cell receptor (beta chain) was documented in a study of cytomegalovirus exposure and HLA in healthy donors. Vbeta (60) and Jbeta (13) primers were used in the PCR. Produced via immunoSEQ multiplex PCR; TCRdb's table is partial and in-frame only. The repertoire holds more than 150,000 clones, with 81% as singletons. V was pared by 4 bases and J by 2 bases, with 16 bases between. CDR3 size: 16 residues. Germline lookup yields CDR1 SGHRS and CDR2 YFSETQ. The receptor comes from a man aged 50 or older in good health and CMV-seropositive. Sequencing was carried out using PBMCs. The gene calls are TRBV5-1 and TRBJ2-1; D may be TRBD2 (6 bases). The chain's CDR3 is CASSRSGSNTYNEQFF. CDR3 coding DNA: TGCGCCAGCAGCAGGAGCGGGTCGAATACCTACAATGAGCAGTTCTTC.